This T cell receptor beta chain was sequenced during a study of OX40 agonist ivuxolimab in advanced cancers. Study overall: Patient treatment consisted of intravenous ivuxolimab administration every 2 weeks at 0.01 to 10 mg/kg. The study's findings and limits: Antigen specificity was not determined for the expanded peripheral T cells.

Losses at the gene ends were 3 bases for V and 0 bases for J; bases not matched to a gene: 2. Germline V gene lookup returns CDR1 KGHSH and CDR2 LQKENI. The CDR3 is 15 residues long. Profiled with immunoSEQ multiplex PCR; TCRdb holds only in-frame clones, not every one. The data show around 68,000 clones, with around 90% seen just once and around 2.9% held by the top ten. In regard to this clone: What it recognizes is unknown.

The source of this sequence is an adult with an advanced solid tumor such as melanoma, head and neck, liver or kidney cancer. The rearrangement joins TRBV18 to TRBJ2-3, with 8 bases matching TRBD1. The source was CD4+ or CD8+ T cells sorted from blood, collected in a trial of the OX40 agonist ivuxolimab. CDR3 nucleotides: TGTGCCAGCTCACCCGGGACAGGAAGCACAGATACGCAGTATTTT. Translating it yields CASSPGTGSTDTQYF.